Below, 15 T cell receptor beta chains from the same sample are listed, as sequenced in a study of CD8 T cells in ankylosing spondylitis listed by TCRdb under 2017. What the authors observed across the whole study: Blood from ankylosing spondylitis patients appeared to be characterized by a TCR beta motif composed of eight highly homologous amino acid variants.

The antigens for these receptors are not known. Library preparation used 5' RACE. Sequencing took place on an Illumina HiSeq 2500. TCRdb trimmed the raw reads at Q25, called clones with MiXCR and kept productive beta chains. Each record represents a unique CDR3 protein, reported with the most common genes and DNA among its rows. This sample gives some 220,000 distinct CDR3 sequences in total; about 7% of them show up just once. The leading ten clones occupy approximately 14% of the sample. Sequenced input: blood, either unsorted or a sorted T cell fraction (not recorded which). The receptors shown here come from a male donor with ankylosing spondylitis.

This clonotype was recorded many times. The gene calls are TRBV20-1 and TRBJ2-7; D remains ambiguous. Trimming took off 0 bases at V and 1 base at J, with 10 bases between the two ends. CDR3 length equals 14 residues. The germline CDR1 and CDR2 sequences are DFQATT and SNEGSKA (reference sequence). DNA for the CDR3: TGCAGTGCTAGAGATCGTGGGGTTTCCTACGAGCAGTACTTC. This gives the protein CSARDRGVSYEQYF.

This clonotype was seen ten or more times. The chain employs TRBV10-2 and TRBJ2-1; 11 nucleotides match TRBD2. Losses at the gene ends were 6 bases for V and 6 bases for J; bases not matched to a gene: 4. This CDR3 has 14 amino acids. Germline CDR1 and CDR2: WSHSY and SAAADI. Here the CDR3 DNA reads TGCGCCAGCAGAACACTAGCGGGAGTCAATGAGCAGTTCTTC. It codes for CASRTLAGVNEQFF.

This clonotype occurred many times. The chain links TRBV5-1 to TRBJ2-7, with TRBD2 identical over 9 bases. Trimming at V came to 4 bases and at J to 5 bases, leaving 7 bases not matched to a gene. CDR3 length equals 14 residues. Per the germline V gene, CDR1 is SGHRS and CDR2 is YFSETQ. CDR3 coding DNA: TGCGCCAGCAGCGGGGGGACTAGCCGCAACGAGCAGTACTTC. The encoded protein is CASSGGTSRNEQYF.

J is TRBJ2-7 and V is TRBV9, with D possibly TRBD2 on 7 matching bases. Germline values: CDR1 SGDLS, CDR2 YYNGEE. Trimming removed 4 bases from V and 4 bases from J, with 21 bases in between. The CDR3 covers 16 residues. CDR3 nucleotide sequence: TGTGCCAGCAGCACGCGGGGGCTGGCGGGGATTTACGAGCAGTACTTC. Protein product: CASSTRGLAGIYEQYF. The full variable domain, in which reference TRBV9 and TRBJ2-7 provide the parts outside the CDR3, is DSGVTQTPKHLITATGQRVTLRCSPRSGDLSVYWYQQSLDQGLQFLIQYYNGEERAKGNILERFSAQQFPDLHSELNLSSLELGDSALYFCASSTRGLAGIYEQYFGPGTRLTVT.

This clonotype has ten or more counts. V gene TRBV5-6 combines with J gene TRBJ2-1, with TRBD2 matching 14 bases. Germline CDR1 is SGHDT and CDR2 is YYEEEE. The J segment lost 8 bases and the V segment lost 2 bases, leaving 6 bases of the junction unmatched. This CDR3 comprises 16 residues. The CDR3: CASSLLGTSGGYEQFF. CDR3 DNA sequence: TGTGCCAGCAGCTTATTAGGGACTAGCGGGGGATATGAGCAGTTCTTC.

This clonotype came up many times. The chain couples TRBV28 to TRBJ2-7; a weak D match, TRBD1 (5 bases). Deletions cut 3 bases from V and 2 bases from J, with 11 bases between. The CDR3 is 14 residues long. CDR1 and CDR2 from the germline V gene are MDHEN and SYDVKM. The CDR3 region is CASSFQGTPYEQYF. Here the CDR3 DNA reads TGTGCCAGCAGTTTCCAGGGTACCCCCTACGAGCAGTACTTC.

This chain joins TRBV7-6 and TRBJ2-3, with D possibly being TRBD1 or TRBD2 (5 bases each). Between the trimmed V and J ends, which lost 3 bases and 5 bases, there was a span of 9 bases. Germline V CDR1 and CDR2: SGHVS, FNYEAQ. The CDR3 is 13 residues long. Written as DNA, the CDR3 is TGTGCCAGCAGCTTGGGGGTAGGAGATACGCAGTATTTT. Protein sequence: CASSLGVGDTQYF. Filled out from reference TRBV7-6 and TRBJ2-3, the complete variable domain reads GAGVSQSPRYKVTKRGQDVALRCDPISGHVSLYWYRQALGQGPEFLTYFNYEAQQDKSGLPNDRFSAERPEGSISTLTIQRTEQRDSAMYRCASSLGVGDTQYFGPGTRLTVL.

The sample holds many counts of this clonotype. The chain recombines TRBV7-9 with TRBJ2-7; TRBD1 is a possible D gene (5 bases). V was cut by 5 bases and J by 3 bases, with 8 bases left in between. There are 12 residues in the CDR3. The germline gives CDR1 SEHNR, CDR2 FQNEAQ (reference sequence). The DNA for the CDR3 is TGTGCCAGCAGCACCGACAGCTACGAGCAGTACTTC. Translated, it gives CASSTDSYEQYF.

This clonotype came up a few times. The chain combines TRBV15 with TRBJ2-3; 8 nucleotides agree with TRBD2. Germline V lookup: CDR1 LNHNV, CDR2 YYDKDF (reference sequence). The CDR3 length is 17 residues. J gave up 2 bases and V 0 bases, and 7 bases lay outside the gene matches. DNA of the CDR3: TGTGCCACCAGCAGAGATAGGCTAGCGGGTTTCACAGATACGCAGTATTTT. Translated, it gives CATSRDRLAGFTDTQYF.

This clonotype was seen a few times. The gene calls are TRBV18 and TRBJ2-5, with 7 bases lining up with TRBD2. The germline gives CDR1 KGHSH, CDR2 LQKENI. After removal of 5 bases from V and 3 bases from J, the junction contained 12 bases not matched to a gene. The CDR3 totals 16 residues. CDR3 sequence reads: CASSSGLAVGKETQYF. DNA for the CDR3: TGTGCCAGCTCATCAGGGCTAGCGGTGGGGAAAGAGACCCAGTACTTC.

In the case of this clonotype: One base away lies a much larger clone, so this may be a sequencing read error. The rearrangement links TRBV27 to TRBJ2-7; D perhaps matches TRBD2 (6 bases). The CDR3 sequence is 13 residues long. Germline V gene sequence: CDR1 MNHEY, CDR2 SMNVEV (reference sequence). The chain's CDR3 is CTSSQTRTYEQYF. CDR3 nucleotide sequence: TGTACCAGCAGTCAGACTAGGACCTACGAGCAGTACTTC.

This clonotype was seen at least ten times. J is TRBJ2-1 and V is TRBV5-5, with D maybe TRBD2 (7 bases). The CDR3 covers 15 residues. Germline V gene lookup returns CDR1 SGHKS and CDR2 YYEKEE (reference sequence). With 1 base removed from V and 4 bases from J, the gap between germline ends came to 12 bases. The CDR3 region is CASSLWGGLYNEQFF. For the CDR3, the DNA is TGTGCCAGCAGCTTGTGGGGGGGCCTGTACAATGAGCAGTTCTTC.

In its sample, this clonotype was seen a few times. The chain carries TRBV29-1 and TRBJ2-5, with 8 bases matching TRBD1. The CDR3 runs to 14 residues. V lost 6 bases and J lost 9; bases outside the gene matches: 15. Germline-derived CDR1 and CDR2 are SQVTM and ANQGSEA. The CDR3 region is CSVAGQGPGGAQYF. The CDR3 bases are TGCAGCGTAGCTGGACAGGGCCCAGGCGGGGCCCAGTACTTC.

V gene TRBV6-5 combines with J gene TRBJ2-4, with D unclear. The CDR3 runs 14 residues. Germline assignment: CDR1 MNHEY and CDR2 SVGAGI. V gave up 0 bases and J gave up 8 bases, with 11 bases separating them. Here the CDR3 reads CASSYSTPMDIQYF. The DNA of the CDR3 is TGTGCCAGCAGTTACTCAACTCCGATGGACATTCAGTACTTC.

The rearrangement uses TRBV7-9 and TRBJ2-7, with 12 bases matching TRBD1. Trimming removed 5 bases from V and 1 base from J; junction bases left unmatched: 9. This CDR3 comprises 17 residues. Germline V gene lookup returns CDR1 SEHNR and CDR2 FQNEAQ (reference sequence). CDR3 in amino acids: CASSPGTGGHSSYEQYF. CDR3 coding DNA: TGTGCCAGCAGCCCCGGGACAGGGGGCCACTCGTCCTACGAGCAGTACTTC.